The sequence of this T cell receptor (beta chain) was determined in a study of T cells expressing NK-cell markers. At the level of the study: The sequencing cohort of eight donors included seven HCMV-seropositive individuals and one seronegative individual.

The CDR3 extends over 16 amino acids. Germline-derived CDR1 and CDR2 are LGHDT and YNNKEL (reference sequence). TCRdb reworked the 5' RACE reads into one entry per CDR3 protein, no DNA. The sample has approximately 420,000 distinct CDR3 sequences. The clonotype was recovered from a woman aged 45 to 65 in good health. This chain connects TRBV3-1 to TRBJ2-4; absent DNA, TCRdb's TRBD1 call cannot be checked. Sequencing was done on a sample of blood T cells: a sorted CD56 or NKG2C T cell subset, CD4+ or CD8+ T cells, or bulk PBMC T cells (not recorded which). The CDR3 reads CASSQDYGGAKNIQYF.